The entry that follows covers one TCR beta chain sequence. Clones were read by immunoSEQ multiplex PCR, and TCRdb kept only the in-frame ones, dropping some. This sample has 640,000 or so clones, with approximately 75% found just once. The data are from a study of shared clonotypes between healthy human individuals. The receptor was isolated from a woman in her 30s in good health. Specimen: memory CD4+ T cells sorted from blood. Subset given: CD45RA-negative fraction.

CDR3 region: CASSLIRLVTDTQYF. In DNA, the CDR3 is TGCGCCAGCAGCTTGATCAGACTAGTAACAGATACGCAGTATTTT. This chain joins TRBV5-1 and TRBJ2-3; tentatively, D is TRBD2 (6 bases). The germline V and J ends were trimmed by 1 base and 3 bases, with 12 bases remaining between them. The CDR3 contains 15 residues. Germline loops: CDR1 SGHRS, CDR2 YFSETQ.